Below, one T cell receptor (beta chain) is given with its context. Antigen unknown. Splitting of each subset's genomic DNA was done evenly across several immunoSEQ plates. Using immunoSEQ multiplex PCR, the repertoire was profiled, and TCRdb retains in-frame clones only, with some absent. The repertoire consists of over a million clones, with approximately 98.5% occurring once and the leading ten covering approximately 0.4%. This entry is derived from a study of shared clonotypes between healthy human individuals. Study findings and constraints: Sampling covered blood only; tissue repertoires likely differ.

Trimming shortened V by 3 bases and J by 5 bases, and 5 bases separated the two germline ends. Germline lookup yields CDR1 SGHDN and CDR2 FVKESK. The CDR3 has 12 amino acids. Sequencing input: naive CD4+ T cells sorted from blood. The sample's subset: CD45RA+ positively selected. J is TRBJ1-3 and V is TRBV14; no clear D gene. This receptor was identified in a man younger than 40 in good health. The CDR3 sequence is CASSHTRNTIYF. CDR3 bases: TGTGCCAGCAGCCACACACGAAACACCATATATTTT.